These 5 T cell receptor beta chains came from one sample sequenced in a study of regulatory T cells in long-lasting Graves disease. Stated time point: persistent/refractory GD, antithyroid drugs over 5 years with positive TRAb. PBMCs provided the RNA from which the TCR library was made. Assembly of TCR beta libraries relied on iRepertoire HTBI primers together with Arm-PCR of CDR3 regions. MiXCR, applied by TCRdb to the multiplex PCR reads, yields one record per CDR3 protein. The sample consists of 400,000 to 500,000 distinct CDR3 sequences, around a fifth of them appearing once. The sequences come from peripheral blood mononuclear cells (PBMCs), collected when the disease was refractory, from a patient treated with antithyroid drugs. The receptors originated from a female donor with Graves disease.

The CDR3 DNA is TGCGCCAGCAGCTTTGACAGGGGGGCAGACGAGCAGTACTTC. The encoded protein is CASSFDRGADEQYF. The chain recombines TRBV5-1 with TRBJ2-7, with TRBD1 matching 9 bases. The CDR3 loop spans 14 amino acids. The germline CDR1 and CDR2 sequences are SGHRS and YFSETQ. V gave up 2 bases and J gave up 5 bases; unmatched junction bases: 5.

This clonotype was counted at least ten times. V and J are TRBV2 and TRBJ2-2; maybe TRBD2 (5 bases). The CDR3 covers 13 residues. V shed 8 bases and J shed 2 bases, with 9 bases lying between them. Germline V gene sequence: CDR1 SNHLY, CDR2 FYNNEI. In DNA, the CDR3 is TGTGCCAGCGGACGGGAAAACACCGGGGAGCTGTTTTTT. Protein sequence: CASGRENTGELFF.

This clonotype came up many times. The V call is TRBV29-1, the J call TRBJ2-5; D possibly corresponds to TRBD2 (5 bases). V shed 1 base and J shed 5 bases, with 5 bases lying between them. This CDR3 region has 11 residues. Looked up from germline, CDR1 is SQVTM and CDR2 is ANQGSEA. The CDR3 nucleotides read TGCAGCGTTGAAGCGGGGGAGACCCAGTACTTC. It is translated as CSVEAGETQYF.

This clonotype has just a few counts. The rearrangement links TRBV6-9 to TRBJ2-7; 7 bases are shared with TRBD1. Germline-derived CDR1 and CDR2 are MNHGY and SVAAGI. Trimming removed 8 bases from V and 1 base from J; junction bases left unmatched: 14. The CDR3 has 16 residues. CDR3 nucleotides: TGTGCCAGCGGTTCCGGGACAGCCCTTGGGTCCTACGAGCAGTACTTC. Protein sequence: CASGSGTALGSYEQYF.

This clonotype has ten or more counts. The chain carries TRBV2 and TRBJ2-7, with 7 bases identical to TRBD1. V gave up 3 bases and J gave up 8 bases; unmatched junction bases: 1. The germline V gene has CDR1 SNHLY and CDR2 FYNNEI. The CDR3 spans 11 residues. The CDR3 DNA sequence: TGTGCCAGCAGTGAGGGACAGCAGCAGTACTTC. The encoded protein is CASSEGQQQYF.